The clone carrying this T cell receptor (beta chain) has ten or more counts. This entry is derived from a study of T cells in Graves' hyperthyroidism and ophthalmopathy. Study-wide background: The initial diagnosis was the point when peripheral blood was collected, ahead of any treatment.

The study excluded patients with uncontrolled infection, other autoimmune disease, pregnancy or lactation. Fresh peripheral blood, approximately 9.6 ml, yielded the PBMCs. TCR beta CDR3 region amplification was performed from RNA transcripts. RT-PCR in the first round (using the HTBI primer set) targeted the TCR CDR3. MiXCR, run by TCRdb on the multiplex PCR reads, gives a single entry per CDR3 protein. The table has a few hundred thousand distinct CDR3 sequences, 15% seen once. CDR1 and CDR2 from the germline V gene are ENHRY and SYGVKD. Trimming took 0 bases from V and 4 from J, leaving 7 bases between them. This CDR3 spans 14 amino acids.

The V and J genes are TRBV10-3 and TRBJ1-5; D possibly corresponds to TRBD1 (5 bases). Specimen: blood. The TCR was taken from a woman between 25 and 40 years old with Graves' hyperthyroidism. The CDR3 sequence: CAISESGVNQPQHF. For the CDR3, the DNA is TGTGCCATCAGTGAGTCGGGGGTTAATCAGCCCCAGCATTTT.